This T cell receptor (beta chain) appears in the sequencing data of a study of blood T cell repertoires in COVID-19. In the study overall: From T cells, B-cell-depleted T cells, or PBMCs came the material, which was cDNA or gDNA.

Sequencing used immunoSEQ multiplex PCR; TCRdb keeps in-frame clones, though not all of them. This sample has about 220,000 clones, with 80% to 85% found just once. The CDR3 loop spans 16 amino acids. The V gene end was trimmed by 5 bases and the J gene end by 4 bases; junction bases not matched to a gene: 13. Germline loops: CDR1 MNHEY, CDR2 SMNVEV (reference sequence). V gene TRBV27 combines with J gene TRBJ1-1, with 7 nucleotides matching TRBD1. Source material: peripheral blood. The receptor comes from a human donor in a cohort sampled during active COVID-19. Written as DNA, the CDR3 is TGTGCCAGCAGTGCCGAGGGGGCCCACTACACCACTGAAGCTTTCTTT. Its protein is CASSAEGAHYTTEAFF.